Sequencing of this T cell receptor beta chain was carried out in a study of cytomegalovirus exposure and HLA in healthy donors. This CDR3 region has 14 residues. Germline CDR1 reads ENHRY; CDR2 reads SYGVKD. The V end was cut by 4 bases, the J end by 4 bases, with 14 bases between. General study findings and limits: Listed as cytomegalovirus-associated were about 160 TCR beta chains. Reportedly, cytomegalovirus status was diagnosed with high sensitivity and specificity.

A note on this clone: Antigen: not known.

Clones were sequenced by immunoSEQ multiplex PCR, and TCRdb holds only the in-frame ones, with some missing. Of about 250,000 clones detected, approximately 87% appear once; the ten largest clones hold less than 3%. The TCR was taken from a man between 18 and 35 years old in good health and CMV-seronegative. The gene calls are TRBV10-3 and TRBJ2-7; D is perhaps TRBD1 (6 bases). The specimen was PBMCs. CDR3 in DNA: TGTGCCATCAGTGCAACCGGACAGCAATACGAGCAGTACTTC. Translated, it gives CAISATGQQYEQYF.